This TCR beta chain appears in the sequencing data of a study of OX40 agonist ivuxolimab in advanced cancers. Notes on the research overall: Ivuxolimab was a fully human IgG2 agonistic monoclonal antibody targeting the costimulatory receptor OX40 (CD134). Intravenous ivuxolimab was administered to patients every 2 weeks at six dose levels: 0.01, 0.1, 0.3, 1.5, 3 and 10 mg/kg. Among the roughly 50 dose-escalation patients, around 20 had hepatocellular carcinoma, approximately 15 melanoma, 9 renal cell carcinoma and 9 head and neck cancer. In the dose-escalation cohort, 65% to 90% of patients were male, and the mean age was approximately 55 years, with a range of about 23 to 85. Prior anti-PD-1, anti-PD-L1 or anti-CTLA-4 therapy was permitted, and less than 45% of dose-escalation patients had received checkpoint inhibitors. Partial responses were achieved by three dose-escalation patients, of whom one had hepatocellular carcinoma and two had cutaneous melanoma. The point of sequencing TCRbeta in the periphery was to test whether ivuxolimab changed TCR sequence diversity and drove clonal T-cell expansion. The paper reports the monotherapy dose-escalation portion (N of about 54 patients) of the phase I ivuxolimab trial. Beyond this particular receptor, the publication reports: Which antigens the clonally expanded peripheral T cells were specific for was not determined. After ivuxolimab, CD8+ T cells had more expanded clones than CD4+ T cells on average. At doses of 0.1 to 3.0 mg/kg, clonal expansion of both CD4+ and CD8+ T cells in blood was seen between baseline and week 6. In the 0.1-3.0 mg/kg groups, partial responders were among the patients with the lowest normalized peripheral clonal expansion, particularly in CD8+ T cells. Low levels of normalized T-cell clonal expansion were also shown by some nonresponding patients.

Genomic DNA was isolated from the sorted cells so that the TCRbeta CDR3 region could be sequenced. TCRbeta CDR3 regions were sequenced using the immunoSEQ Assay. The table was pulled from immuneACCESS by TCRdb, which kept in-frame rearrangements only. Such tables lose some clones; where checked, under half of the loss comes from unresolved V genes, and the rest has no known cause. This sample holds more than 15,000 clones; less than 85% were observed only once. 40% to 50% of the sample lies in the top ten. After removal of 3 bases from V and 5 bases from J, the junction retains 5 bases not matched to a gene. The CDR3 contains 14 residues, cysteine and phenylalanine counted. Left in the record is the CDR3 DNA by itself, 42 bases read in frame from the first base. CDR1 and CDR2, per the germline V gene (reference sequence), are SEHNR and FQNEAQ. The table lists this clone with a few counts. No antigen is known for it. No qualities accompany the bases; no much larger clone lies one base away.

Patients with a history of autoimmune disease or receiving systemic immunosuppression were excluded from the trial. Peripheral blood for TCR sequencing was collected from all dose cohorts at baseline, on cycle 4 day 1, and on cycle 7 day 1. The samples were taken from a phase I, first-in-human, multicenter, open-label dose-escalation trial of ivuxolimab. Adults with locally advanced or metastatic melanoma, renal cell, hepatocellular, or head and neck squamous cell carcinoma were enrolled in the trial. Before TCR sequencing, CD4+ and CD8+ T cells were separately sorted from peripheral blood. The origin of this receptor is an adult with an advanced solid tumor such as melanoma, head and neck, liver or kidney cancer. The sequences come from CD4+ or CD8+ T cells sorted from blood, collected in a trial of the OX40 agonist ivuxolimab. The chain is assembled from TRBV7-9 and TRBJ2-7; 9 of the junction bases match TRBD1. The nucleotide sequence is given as TGTGCCAGCAGCTTCGGACAGGGGAAGGACGAGCAGTACTTC. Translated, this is CASSFGQGKDEQYF.